What follows are 4 T cell receptor beta chains derived from one specimen sequenced in a study of blood T cell repertoires in COVID-19. Sequenced by immunoSEQ multiplex PCR; TCRdb stores in-frame clones only, minus some. The sample consists of under 250,000 clones, approximately 80% of them appearing once. Sequenced: PBMCs or T cells enriched from blood (not recorded which). These TCRs come from a man aged 30 to 39 with acute COVID-19.

The V call is TRBV7-2, the J call TRBJ1-5; maybe TRBD1 (5 bases). The CDR3 spans 16 residues. Germline CDR1 is SGHTA and CDR2 is FQGNSA. Trimming removed 0 bases at V and 0 bases at J, with 9 bases between. For the CDR3, the DNA is TGTGCCAGCAGCTTAGCGGGCAGGGATAGCAATCAGCCCCAGCATTTT. The encoded protein is CASSLAGRDSNQPQHF.

This chain links TRBV2 with TRBJ2-7; D gene uncertain. The V and J ends lost 3 bases and 2 bases respectively, with 11 bases between them. Per the germline V gene, CDR1 is SNHLY and CDR2 is FYNNEI. The length of the CDR3 is 14 residues. As DNA, the CDR3 is TGTGCCAGCAGTGATGGGCCGGTACCCTACGAGCAGTACTTC. It is translated as CASSDGPVPYEQYF.

This chain uses TRBV5-1 with TRBJ1-1; 10 nucleotides line up with TRBD1. Germline loops: CDR1 SGHRS, CDR2 YFSETQ. With 2 bases clipped from V and 7 bases from J, the junction kept 11 bases outside the gene matches. The CDR3 is 16 residues long. The CDR3 is CASSLHDRGPGGEAFF. The CDR3 bases are TGCGCCAGCAGCTTACACGACAGGGGGCCGGGCGGTGAAGCTTTCTTT.

The chain uses TRBV19 and TRBJ1-1; 7 bases align to TRBD1. The CDR3 sequence is 16 residues long. Looked up from germline, CDR1 is LNHDA and CDR2 is SQIVND (reference sequence). With 1 base clipped from V and 0 bases from J, the junction kept 5 bases outside the gene matches. CDR3 loop: CASSIVGTAMNTEAFF. CDR3 bases: TGTGCCAGTAGTATAGTCGGGACAGCCATGAACACTGAAGCTTTCTTT.